This T cell receptor (beta chain) was documented in a study of cytomegalovirus exposure and HLA in healthy donors. Study results and limitations: The study labeled about 160 TCR beta chains cytomegalovirus-associated. Upon later analysis, TCR association rates were observed to vary by HLA locus, being highest for DRB1 and lowest for HLA-C. Usually a TCR sequence was rare, but some public TCRs were found in many donors.

The germline gives CDR1 MNHNY, CDR2 SVGAGI (reference sequence). V was pared by 5 bases and J by 4 bases, with 0 bases of the junction left unmatched. The CDR3 spans 12 residues. Vbeta (60) and Jbeta (13) primers were used in the PCR. Some clones are missing from TCRdb's copy, which holds only in-frame ones; the method was immunoSEQ multiplex PCR. The data contain 100,000 or so clones, more than 70% of them singletons. As regards this clone: What it binds is not known.

Whereas donors were nominally healthy upon sampling, unrecorded immune exposures were probable. The receptor was isolated from a man aged 30 to 39 in good health and CMV-seronegative. What was sequenced was PBMCs. J is TRBJ1-1 and V is TRBV6-6; TRBD1 agrees at 8 bases. CDR3 nucleotide sequence: TGTGCCAGCAGTCAGGGGGCCACTGAAGCTTTCTTT. Amino acids: CASSQGATEAFF.